This T cell receptor beta chain was captured by sequencing in a study of beta chain features in type 1 diabetes. Findings and caveats of the study: In all four CD4+ subsets, TCRB CDR3 length was significantly, moderately reduced in type 1 diabetes. It was not settled here whether HLA type affects TCRB rearrangement.

Reverse transcription of all isolated RNA meant that expressed TCRB transcripts were sequenced. Generated by immunoSEQ multiplex PCR, the TCRdb table keeps only in-frame clones and is missing some. Of approximately 60,000 clones in the sample, 50% to 55% were seen once. V shed 3 bases and J 5 bases; nucleotides not matched to a gene: 5. CDR3 length equals 16 residues. CDR1 MDHEN and CDR2 SYDVKM come from the germline V gene. Only a few counts were recorded for this clone. The target antigen is unknown. This chain uses TRBV28 with TRBJ2-5; 14 bases are a match to TRBD2. The sequence came from a woman in her 40s with type 1 diabetes. Sequencing was performed on Tregs from blood. The CDR3 sequence: CASSLRLAGGLETQYF. In DNA form, the CDR3 reads TGTGCCAGCAGTTTGCGACTAGCGGGAGGGCTCGAGACCCAGTACTTC.